The clone carrying this T cell receptor (beta chain) was recorded only once. Antigen: not known. This table comes from immunoSEQ multiplex PCR, and its TCRdb copy is limited to in-frame clones, with some not included. The sample lists 110,000 to 150,000 clones; 70% to 90% were seen once. These data belong to a study of T cell responses to AZD1222 COVID-19 vaccine. Across the whole study: Whether given at about 4 or about 12 weeks, second doses were pooled. The study's findings and limits: Clonal diversity may have been underestimated, and the donors were mostly white British, with more females than males. Among spike-specific TCRs, nearly half reportedly target unmutated variant regions. Baseline antibody screening turned up just six seropositive AZD1222 recipients.

The CDR3 covers 13 residues. V lost 4 bases to trimming and J lost 7 bases; unmatched junction nucleotides: 9. Germline CDR1 is GTSNPN and CDR2 is SVGIG (reference sequence). The sequencing used peripheral blood, collected on day 0 of AZD1222 vaccination. The chain uses TRBV30 and TRBJ1-2, with 7 bases that match TRBD1. This sequence was found in an adult in good health. CDR3 residues: CAWNEGGFTGYTF. Written as DNA, the CDR3 is TGTGCCTGGAATGAAGGGGGCTTTACTGGCTACACCTTC.